This T cell receptor (beta chain) is from a study of control samples from healthy donors and cancer patients. Deletions cut 5 bases from V and 5 bases from J, with 17 bases between. Germline assignment: CDR1 SGHTA and CDR2 FQGNSA. This CDR3 is built from 15 residues. Profiling relied on immunoSEQ multiplex PCR, and the TCRdb table lists in-frame clones only, not all of them. The sample holds about 76,000 clones; 89% are singletons and the top ten take approximately 9.4%. The receptor comes from a woman aged 45 to 65 with colorectal cancer. The source material was PBMCs. The chain has TRBV7-2 and TRBJ2-3; no definite D call. CDR3 in amino acids: CASSPRVLMGDTQYF. The CDR3 region has the DNA TGTGCCAGCAGCCCAAGGGTCCTGATGGGAGATACGCAGTATTTT.